The present T cell receptor beta chain was sequenced within a study of pediatric ulcerative colitis. The germline gives CDR1 MGHDK, CDR2 SYGVNS. The V end was cut by 7 bases, the J end by 7 bases, with 8 bases between. The CDR3 consists of 11 residues. The assay was immunoSEQ multiplex PCR, and TCRdb's table has in-frame clones only and misses some. This sample has some 60,000 clones, with 75% to 85% found just once. The source material was blood. The genes are TRBV25-1 and TRBJ1-3, with a tentative D call TRBD1 (5 bases). This TCR was recovered from a boy aged 10-17 years with moderate ulcerative colitis. The CDR3 reads CASTGSNTIYF. The CDR3 nucleotides are TGTGCCAGCACAGGGTCGAACACCATATATTTT.